This TCR beta chain was profiled in a study of shared clonotypes between healthy human individuals. A single count supports this clone. Antigen specificity is unknown. V dropped 1 base and J dropped 12 bases, with 14 bases sitting between them. The germline gives CDR1 SGHDT, CDR2 YYEEEE. The CDR3 runs 13 residues. There were no recent acute infections or vaccinations among the donors, who were healthy HIV-negative adults. The run depth of the assay was deep. Clones were sequenced by immunoSEQ multiplex PCR, and TCRdb holds only the in-frame ones, with some missing. Here the sample spans 2.3 million or so clones, roughly 93% being singletons. Study-wide results and limits: For sorted subsets, rarefaction showed incomplete sequencing despite large depth.

The specimen was naive CD4+ T cells from PBMCs. Indicated subset: CD45RA+ positively selected. The clonotype originates from a man aged 18 to 30 in good health. Some clones in this sample may be carry-over from other donors' samples. J is TRBJ2-1 and V is TRBV5-6; no firm D call. The CDR3 DNA reads TGTGCCAGCAGCTTGTATCTAGTAGGCTGGCAGTTCTTC. Amino acids: CASSLYLVGWQFF.